This T cell receptor beta chain was recovered during a study of blood T cell repertoires in COVID-19. The length of the CDR3 is 17 residues. What the recovered Cohort 3 donors had was two negative PCRs, clearance, or symptom resolution. Method: immunoSEQ multiplex PCR; TCRdb's copy keeps in-frame clones and lacks some. Of about 370,000 clones in the sample, 80% to 90% were seen once. Sequencing was done on a sample of PBMCs or T cells enriched from blood (not recorded which). This TCR was sampled from a young man who had recovered from COVID-19. This sequence joins TRBV21-1 and TRBJ2-7; the table's D call, TRBD2, was not checked against the DNA. TRBV21-1 corresponds to a pseudogene. In DNA, the CDR3 is TGTGCCAGCAGCAAATTTATTCCTTGCGGGAAATACTACGAGCAGTACTTC. It translates to CASSKFIPCGKYYEQYF.